What follows describes a single T cell receptor beta chain. These data belong to a study of CD8 T cells in Susac syndrome. Random hexamers were used to reverse transcribe the RNA input (about 0.5 to 1 ug). The TCR beta CDR3 was amplified by immunoSEQ multiplex PCR across 54 Vbeta, 13 Jbeta. TCRdb re-derived calls from the immunoSEQ multiplex PCR reads in MiXCR, one entry per CDR3 protein. Among about 120,000 distinct CDR3 sequences listed, 94% were seen once. Trimming took 5 bases from V and 6 from J; bases not matched to a gene: 7. The CDR3 consists of 14 residues. Per germline, CDR1 MNHEY and CDR2 SVGEGT.

The TCR originated in a human donor in good health. Sequenced sample: CD4+ T cells from PBMCs. V usage is TRBV6-2 or TRBV6-3 and J usage is TRBJ1-5; 7 bases match TRBD1. CDR3 loop: CASSDRAGAQPQHF. CDR3 DNA sequence: TGTGCCAGCAGTGACAGGGCGGGGGCTCAGCCCCAGCATTTT.